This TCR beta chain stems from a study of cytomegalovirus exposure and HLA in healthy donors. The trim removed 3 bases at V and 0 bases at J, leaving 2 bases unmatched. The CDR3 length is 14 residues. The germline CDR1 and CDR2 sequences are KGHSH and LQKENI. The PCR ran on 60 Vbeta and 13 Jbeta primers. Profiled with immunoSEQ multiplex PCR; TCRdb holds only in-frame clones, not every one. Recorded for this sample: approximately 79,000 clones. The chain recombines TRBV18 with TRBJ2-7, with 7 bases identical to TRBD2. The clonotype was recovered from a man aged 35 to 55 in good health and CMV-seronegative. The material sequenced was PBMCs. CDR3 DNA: TGTGCCAGCTCACCCGGGACTAACTCCTACGAGCAGTACTTC. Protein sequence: CASSPGTNSYEQYF.